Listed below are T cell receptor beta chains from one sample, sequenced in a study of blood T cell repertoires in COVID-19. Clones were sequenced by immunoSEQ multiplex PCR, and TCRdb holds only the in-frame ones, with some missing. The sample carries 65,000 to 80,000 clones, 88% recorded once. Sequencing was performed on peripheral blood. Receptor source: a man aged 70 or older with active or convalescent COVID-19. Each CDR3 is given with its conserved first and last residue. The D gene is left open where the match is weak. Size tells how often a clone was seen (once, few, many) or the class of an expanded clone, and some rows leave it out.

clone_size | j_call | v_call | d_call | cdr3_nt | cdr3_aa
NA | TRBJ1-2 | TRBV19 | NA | TGTGCCAGTAGTATCAGGGTCGAGGATGGCTACACCTTC | CASSIRVEDGYTF
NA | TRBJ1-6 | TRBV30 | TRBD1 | TGTGCCTGGGATAAACCAAGGGACAGTAGGGCCCTCCACTTT | CAWDKPRDSRALHF
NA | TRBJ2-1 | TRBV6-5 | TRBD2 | TGTGCCAGCAGTTCCGGACTAGCTCAGTTCTTC | CASSSGLAQFF
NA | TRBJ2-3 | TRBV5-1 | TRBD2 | TGCGCCAGCAGCTTGGTTCCGGGACTAGCGCAACATACGCAGTATTTT | CASSLVPGLAQHTQYF
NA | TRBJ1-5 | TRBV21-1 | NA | TGTGCCAGCAGCGCCCGGGACAGCGGAAAGGTCAATCAGCCCCAGCATTTT | CASSARDSGKVNQPQHF
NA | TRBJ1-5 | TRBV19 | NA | TGTGCCAGTAGTCTATGGCAGGGGCCTGGGAATCAGCCCCAGCATTTT | CASSLWQGPGNQPQHF
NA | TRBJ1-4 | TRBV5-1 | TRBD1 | TGCGCCAGCAGCCCCCCCGGACAGGTTCGGGAAAAACTGTTTTTT | CASSPPGQVREKLFF
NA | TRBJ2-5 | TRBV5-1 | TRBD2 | TGCGCCAGCAGCCCAGGGACTAGCGGGATTGGGGAGACCCAGTACTTC | CASSPGTSGIGETQYF
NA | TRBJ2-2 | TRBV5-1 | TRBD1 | TGCGCCAGCAGCTTGGGTCCGGACAGGGTGTGGACCGGGGAGCTGTTTTTT | CASSLGPDRVWTGELFF
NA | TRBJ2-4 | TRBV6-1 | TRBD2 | TGTGCCAGCAGTGCCGCCGGGGCGGGGGGGCCGAACATTCAGTACTTC | CASSAAGAGGPNIQYF
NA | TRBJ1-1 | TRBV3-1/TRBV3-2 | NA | TGTGCCAGCAGCCAAGGCCCAGGAAGGGGAAAAGCTTTCTTT | CASSQGPGRGKAFF
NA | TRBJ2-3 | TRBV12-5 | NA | TGTGCTAGTGGAGAGTCAGATACGCAGTATTTT | CASGESDTQYF
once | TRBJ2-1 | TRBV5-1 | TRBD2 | TGCGCCAGCAGGCGGGGGGCGGTTGTCAATGAGCAGTTCTTC | CASRRGAVVNEQFF
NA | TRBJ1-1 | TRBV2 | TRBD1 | TGTGCCAGCATGGGACAGGGGGCAACTGAAGCTTTCTTT | CASMGQGATEAFF
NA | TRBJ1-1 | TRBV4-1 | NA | TGCGCCAGCAGCCAAGACCGTCCGTACTACACTGAAGCTTTCTTT | CASSQDRPYYTEAFF
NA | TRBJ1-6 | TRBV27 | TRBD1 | TGTGCCAGCAATGCGGGACAGATTAATTCACCCCTCCACTTT | CASNAGQINSPLHF
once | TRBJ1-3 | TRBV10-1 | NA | TGCGCCAGCAGTGCTGCCAGCTCTGGAAACACCATATATTTT | CASSAASSGNTIYF
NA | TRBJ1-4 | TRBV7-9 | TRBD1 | TGTGCCAGCAGCTGGAACCGGGACAGGGATGAAAAACTGTTTTTT | CASSWNRDRDEKLFF
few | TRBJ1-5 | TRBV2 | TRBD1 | TGTGCCAGCAGTACGGACAGGGATCAGCCCCAGCATTTT | CASSTDRDQPQHF
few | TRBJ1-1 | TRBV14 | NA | TGTGCCAGCAGCCACGGAAGCGGGTACACTGAAGCTTTCTTT | CASSHGSGYTEAFF
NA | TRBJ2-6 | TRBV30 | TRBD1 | TGTGCCTGGAGTGTAAGGTCAGGGGGTACCGGGGCCAACGTCCTGACTTTC | CAWSVRSGGTGANVLTF
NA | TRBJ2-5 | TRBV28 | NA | TGTGCCAGCACTTCGGGGTCGGAGACCCAGTACTTC | CASTSGSETQYF
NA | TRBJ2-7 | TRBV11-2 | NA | TGTGCCAGCAGCACGGGACAAAGCTACGAGCAGTACTTC | CASSTGQSYEQYF